The sample holds many counts of the clone carrying this T cell receptor beta chain. What it binds is not known. The data belong to a study of T cell repertoires in cytomegalovirus infection. As for the study in general: From public TCR beta signatures came an indication of both CMV infection and matching HLA type. The study, taken as a whole, reports: Cumulative public TCR beta family frequency identified carriers of CMV plus the relevant HLA. HLA-C-restricted CMV-specific TCR beta clonotypes were dominant in the ex vivo response.

TCRdb redid the calling of the reads with MiXCR, one entry per CDR3 protein. The sample holds approximately 500,000 distinct CDR3 sequences; 11% are singletons and the top ten take about 10%. This sequence originates from a human donor in good health (CMV status not recorded). Some clones in this sample may be carry-over from other donors' samples. Sequencing input: PBMCs.

For the CDR3, the DNA is TGCGCCAGCAGCCAAGGACAGCGGGGATCCACCTACGAGCAGTACTTC. It encodes CASSQGQRGSTYEQYF. The V and J genes are TRBV4-1 and TRBJ2-7, with 7 bases identical to TRBD2. Germline V gene data show CDR1 as MGHRA and CDR2 as YSYEKL. The junction had 8 bases not matched to a gene; V was cut back by 1 base and J by 2 bases. This CDR3 has 16 amino acids.